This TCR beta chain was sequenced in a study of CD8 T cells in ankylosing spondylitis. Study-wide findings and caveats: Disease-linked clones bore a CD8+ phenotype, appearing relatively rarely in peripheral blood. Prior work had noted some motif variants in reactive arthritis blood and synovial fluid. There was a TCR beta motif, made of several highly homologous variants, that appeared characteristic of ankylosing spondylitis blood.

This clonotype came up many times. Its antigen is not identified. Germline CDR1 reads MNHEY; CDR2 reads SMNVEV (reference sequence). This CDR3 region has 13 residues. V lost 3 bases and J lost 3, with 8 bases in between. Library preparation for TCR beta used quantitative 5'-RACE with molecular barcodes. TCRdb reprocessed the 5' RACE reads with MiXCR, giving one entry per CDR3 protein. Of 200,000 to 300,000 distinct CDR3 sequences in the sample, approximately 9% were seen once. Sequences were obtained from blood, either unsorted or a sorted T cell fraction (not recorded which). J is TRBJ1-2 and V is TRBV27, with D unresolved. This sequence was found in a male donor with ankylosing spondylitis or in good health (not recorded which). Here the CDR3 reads CASSLDPYYGYTF. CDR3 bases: TGTGCCAGCAGTTTGGATCCTTACTATGGCTACACCTTC.